Sequencing of this TCR beta chain was carried out in a study of post-analysis software for immune sequencing data. Study in general: Disease trajectories encompassed relapsing-remitting, secondary progressive and progressive-relapsing multiple sclerosis.

The CDR3 sequence is 17 residues long. Unmatched junction bases numbered 11, after V lost 5 bases and J lost 2 bases. Germline V gene data show CDR1 as SEHNR and CDR2 as FQNEAQ (reference sequence). cDNA libraries for TCR beta contained unique molecular identifiers. Input populations of about 0.85 to 11 million T cells gave rise to roughly 500,000 cDNA molecules. TCRdb ran MiXCR on the PCR reads and lists one entry per CDR3 protein. Of hundreds of thousands of distinct CDR3 sequences listed, about 53% are singletons. Worth noting for this clonotype: No antigen is known for it.

Regarding the study as a whole: Higher frequency in patients than in controls was seen for five TRBV segments, with TRBV5-6, TRBV5-1 and TRBV20-1 among them. A significant reduction in normalized Chao1 diversity was observed in multiple sclerosis patients versus controls.

Source material: blood. The clonotype comes from a girl aged 10 to 17 with multiple sclerosis. This chain connects TRBV7-9 to TRBJ2-3; 9 positions match TRBD2. CDR3 in DNA: TGTGCCAGCAGCCCGTCCCTTAGCGGGAGCCCCACAGATACGCAGTATTTT. It codes for CASSPSLSGSPTDTQYF.